These 27 T cell receptor beta chains were all obtained from the same sample, sequenced in a study of T cells in Graves' hyperthyroidism and ophthalmopathy. Amplification yielded TCR beta CDR3 regions, with RNA transcripts as the source. First-round RT-PCR of the TCR CDR3 relied on the HTBI primer set. TCRdb ran MiXCR on the multiplex PCR reads and lists one entry per CDR3 protein. The sample records 200,000 to 250,000 distinct CDR3 sequences, around 17% being singletons. The specimen sequenced was blood. These receptors all come from a woman aged 18-35 years with Graves' ophthalmopathy.

As concerns this clonotype: This could be a read error, since a much larger clone is one nucleotide away. V usage is TRBV28 and J usage is TRBJ1-2; 7 bases map to TRBD1. Germline values: CDR1 MDHEN, CDR2 SYDVKM. After removal of 8 bases from V and 2 bases from J, the junction contained 5 bases not matched to a gene. The CDR3 is made up of 13 amino acids. The CDR3 loop reads CASLAGQNYGYTF. In nucleotides, the CDR3 is TGTGCCAGCTTGGCGGGACAGAACTATGGCTACACCTTC.

J is TRBJ1-4 and V is TRBV5-6; D not certain. Trimming cost V 3 bases and J 0 bases, with 12 bases left between them. This CDR3 spans 16 amino acids. CDR1 and CDR2 (germline): SGHDT, YYEEEE. CDR3 nucleotides: TGTGCCAGCAGCTATACGACGGGTTCAACTAATGAAAAACTGTTTTTT. Amino acid sequence: CASSYTTGSTNEKLFF.

The sample holds one count of this clonotype. A much larger clone lies one base from this, so it may be a read error. V usage is TRBV3-2 and J usage is TRBJ2-7; the tabulated D call, TRBD1, remains unverified against the DNA. TRBV3-2 is recorded as a pseudogene. CDR3 size: 16 residues. CDR3 region: CASSPRGGRQSHEQYF. Here the CDR3 DNA reads TGTGCCAGCAGCCCGCGTGGGGGCCGACAATCCCACGAGCAGTACTTC.

This clonotype was seen many times. V gene TRBV11-2 combines with J gene TRBJ2-7, with 9 bases that match TRBD2. The length of the CDR3 is 15 residues. Germline V gene data show CDR1 as SGHAT and CDR2 as FQNNGV. The V segment lost 5 bases and the J segment 4 bases; nucleotides outside the gene matches: 9. CDR3 amino acids: CASSPQRGDSYEQYF. The CDR3 DNA reads as TGTGCCAGCAGCCCGCAGCGGGGGGATTCGTACGAGCAGTACTTC.

This clonotype has ten or more counts. The CDR3 loop is CAISEREGYEQYF. The CDR3 nucleotides read TGTGCCATCAGTGAGAGGGAGGGTTACGAGCAGTACTTC. This chain joins TRBV10-3 and TRBJ2-7; TRBD2 matches 7 bases. The CDR3 has 13 residues. The ends lost 2 bases at V and 4 bases at J; junction bases unmatched: 2. The germline CDR1 and CDR2 sequences are ENHRY and SYGVKD.

This clonotype was observed at least ten times. V and J are TRBV20-1 and TRBJ2-5; 8 bases line up with TRBD1. The CDR3 consists of 14 residues. In germline, CDR1 is DFQATT, CDR2 SNEGSKA (reference sequence). The V gene end was trimmed by 2 bases and the J gene end by 4 bases; junction bases not matched to a gene: 6. CDR3: CSARRGQGAETQYF. CDR3 DNA sequence: TGCAGTGCTAGAAGGGGGCAGGGGGCAGAGACCCAGTACTTC.

This clonotype has ten or more counts. This chain joins TRBV12-3 or TRBV12-4 and TRBJ2-7; D call uncertain. Trimming took off 8 bases at V and 2 bases at J, with 13 bases between the two ends. There are 13 residues in the CDR3. The CDR3 region is CASPNRFTYEQYF. In DNA form, the CDR3 reads TGTGCCAGCCCTAACCGGTTCACCTACGAGCAGTACTTC.

In this sample, this clonotype turned up many times. V and J are TRBV25-1 and TRBJ2-3, with TRBD1 matching over 7 bases. The CDR3 covers 14 residues. The ends lost 6 bases at V and 0 bases at J; junction bases unmatched: 3. CDR1 is MGHDK, CDR2 SYGVNS, per germline. The CDR3 protein is CASRGQLSTDTQYF. The CDR3 DNA reads TGTGCCAGCAGGGGACAGCTAAGCACAGATACGCAGTATTTT. Full variable domain (outside the CDR3, taken from reference TRBV25-1 and TRBJ2-3): EADIYQTPRYLVIGTGKKITLECSQTMGHDKMYWYQQDPGMELHLIHYSYGVNSTEKGDLSSESTVSRIRTEHFPLTLESARPSHTSQYLCASRGQLSTDTQYFGPGTRLTVL.

This clonotype was found many times. The rearrangement uses TRBV30 and TRBJ2-1; the match to TRBD2 covers 12 bases. The V gene's germline CDR1 is GTSNPN and CDR2 SVGIG (reference sequence). J lost 3 bases, V lost 1 base, and 7 bases had no gene match. CDR3 length: 17 amino acids. The DNA for the CDR3 is TGTGCCTGGAGTGCCATAGGACTAGCGGGGATCTACAATGAGCAGTTCTTC. Protein sequence: CAWSAIGLAGIYNEQFF.

This clonotype was counted ten times or more. This chain uses TRBV9 with TRBJ2-1; 11 bases are shared with TRBD1. Germline V lookup: CDR1 SGDLS, CDR2 YYNGEE. J lost 7 bases, V lost 2 bases, and 5 bases had no gene match. The CDR3 consists of 15 residues. For the CDR3, the DNA is TGTGCCAGCAGCGTTCGGGACAGGGGGTTAAATGAGCAGTTCTTC. This encodes CASSVRDRGLNEQFF. Full variable domain (outside the CDR3, taken from reference TRBV9 and TRBJ2-1): DSGVTQTPKHLITATGQRVTLRCSPRSGDLSVYWYQQSLDQGLQFLIQYYNGEERAKGNILERFSAQQFPDLHSELNLSSLELGDSALYFCASSVRDRGLNEQFFGPGTRLTVL.

With respect to this clonotype: A much larger clone is a single base away; this may be a read error. The chain links TRBV6-2 or TRBV6-3 to TRBJ1-2; D is unresolved. CDR1 is MNHEY, CDR2 SVGEGT, per germline. The CDR3 totals 13 residues. The CDR3 coding sequence is TGTGCCAGCAGCCCGGACGGCTTCTATGGCTGCACCTTC. Protein product: CASSPDGFYGCTF.

Details on this clonotype: A read error may be the cause here, since a much bigger clone is one base away. V is TRBV10-3 and J is TRBJ2-3; 8 nucleotides align to TRBD1. The CDR3 is 16 amino acids. Germline V lookup: CDR1 ENHRY, CDR2 SYGVKD. CDR3 loop: CATSGTGGWGTDTQYF. The CDR3 bases are TGTGCCACCAGTGGTACAGGGGGTTGGGGCACAGATACGCAGTATTTT.

The rearrangement links TRBV6-5 to TRBJ1-2, with D hard to call. The CDR3 consists of 15 residues. The V end was cut by 0 bases, the J end by 2 bases, with 10 bases between. The germline CDR1 and CDR2 sequences are MNHEY and SVGAGI. In DNA form, the CDR3 reads TGTGCCAGCAGTTACTCTAGCGGGCACAACTATGGCTACACCTTC. Residues: CASSYSSGHNYGYTF.

This clonotype was seen at least ten times. The chain recombines TRBV20-1 with TRBJ2-5; D remains ambiguous. Germline assignment: CDR1 DFQATT and CDR2 SNEGSKA (reference sequence). This CDR3 is built from 13 residues. V shed 7 bases and J shed 5 bases, with 17 bases lying between them. The CDR3 DNA reads TGCAGTGTTCAAAAACGGCACCTCGAGACCCAGTACTTC. Its protein product is CSVQKRHLETQYF.

In its sample, this clonotype was seen many times. The chain uses TRBV20-1 and TRBJ2-1; D gene unclear. The CDR3 spans 16 residues. Germline V CDR1 and CDR2: DFQATT, SNEGSKA (reference sequence). V lost 1 base and J lost 5, with 18 bases in between. The CDR3 sequence is CSARAPLGEPNNEQFF. CDR3 nucleotides: TGCAGTGCTAGAGCCCCCTTGGGCGAGCCAAACAATGAGCAGTTCTTC.

There are many counts of this clonotype. The genes are TRBV4-1 and TRBJ1-4; perhaps TRBD1 as D (5 bases). V was cut by 4 bases and J by 7 bases, with 10 bases left in between. This CDR3 contains 13 residues. CDR1 is MGHRA, CDR2 YSYEKL, per germline. The CDR3 is CASSRTGGEKLFF. CDR3 DNA: TGCGCCAGCAGCCGGACCGGGGGTGAAAAACTGTTTTTT.

This clonotype came up a few times. This likely reflects a read error, since a far larger clone is one base away. The V gene is TRBV6-1, the J gene TRBJ2-1; TRBD1 agrees at 9 bases. The CDR3 totals 14 residues. The V gene's germline CDR1 is MNHNS and CDR2 SASEGT. CDR3 sequence: CASRGQGAYSEQFF. CDR3 in DNA: TGTGCCAGTAGGGGACAGGGAGCCTACAGTGAGCAGTTCTTC.

This clonotype came up many times. This chain connects TRBV2 to TRBJ1-5; perhaps TRBD1 as D (5 bases). CDR1 is SNHLY, CDR2 FYNNEI, per germline. Trimming cost V 1 base and J 0 bases, with 7 bases left between them. The CDR3 covers 15 residues. CDR3 sequence: CASSEEGTSNQPQHF. In nucleotides, the CDR3 is TGTGCCAGCAGTGAAGAAGGGACTAGCAATCAGCCCCAGCATTTT.

This clonotype was counted many times. V is TRBV7-9 and J is TRBJ1-5, with 9 bases matching TRBD1. V was pared by 1 base and J by 6 bases, with 7 bases of the junction left unmatched. CDR3 length: 16 residues. Germline CDR1 and CDR2: SEHNR and FQNEAQ (reference sequence). The CDR3 protein is CASSLGPGQGIQPQHF. CDR3 nucleotides: TGTGCCAGCAGCTTAGGGCCGGGACAGGGCATTCAGCCCCAGCATTTT.

The chain combines TRBV12-3 or TRBV12-4 with TRBJ2-2; unclear D gene. The CDR3 is made up of 12 amino acids. V lost 4 bases and J 6 bases, leaving 6 bases between the germline ends. CDR3 in DNA: TGTGCCAGCAGTTCCCCCCCCGGGGAGCTGTTTTTT. It is translated as CASSSPPGELFF.

Notes on this clonotype: A clone one base away is much larger, so this may be a read error. The V call is TRBV10-1, the J call TRBJ1-2; no definite D call. Germline V CDR1 and CDR2: WNHNN, SYGVQD (reference sequence). CDR3 length: 11 amino acids. Trimming took off 11 bases at V and 7 bases at J, with 14 bases between the two ends. The DNA for the CDR3 is TGCGCCTGGTATTTCGGCTGTGGCTACACCTTC. As protein: CAWYFGCGYTF.

This clonotype was seen many times. The genes are TRBV29-1 and TRBJ1-1; 9 bases are a match to TRBD1. Germline-derived CDR1 and CDR2 are SQVTM and ANQGSEA. The V gene end was trimmed by 1 base and the J gene end by 3 bases; junction bases not matched to a gene: 6. This CDR3 has 15 residues. Here the CDR3 reads CSVEVGDRVDTEAFF. Here the CDR3 DNA reads TGCAGCGTTGAAGTCGGGGACAGGGTAGACACTGAAGCTTTCTTT.

The sample holds a few counts of this clonotype. A much more abundant neighbour one base away suggests this may be a read error. The chain uses TRBV27 and TRBJ2-1; no firm D call. The CDR3 spans 15 residues. Germline CDR1 and CDR2: MNHEY and SMNVEV (reference sequence). The CDR3 nucleotides read TGTGCCAGCAGTCCTAGGGTGGGGTCCTACAGTGAGCAGTTCTTC. Amino acids: CASSPRVGSYSEQFF.

This clonotype was detected only a few times. The V and J genes are TRBV27 and TRBJ2-7, with 9 bases aligning to TRBD2. Germline CDR1 MNHEY, CDR2 SMNVEV (reference sequence). The V and J ends lost 5 bases and 2 bases, in that order; junction bases with no gene match: 7. The CDR3 loop spans 15 amino acids. The CDR3 protein is CASSPSGLAAYEQYF. Written as DNA, the CDR3 is TGTGCCAGCAGTCCTTCGGGACTAGCTGCCTACGAGCAGTACTTC.

This clonotype has at least ten counts. J is TRBJ1-2 and V is TRBV4-1, with D hard to call. The CDR3 has 14 residues. Trimming cost V 4 bases and J 2 bases, with 11 bases left between them. The germline V gene has CDR1 MGHRA and CDR2 YSYEKL. The CDR3 is CASSPGPDNYGYTF. CDR3 nucleotide sequence: TGCGCCAGCAGCCCCGGTCCGGACAACTATGGCTACACCTTC.

This clonotype has at least ten counts. This sequence joins TRBV7-3 and TRBJ2-7; 7 bases are a match to TRBD2. After removal of 0 bases from V and 10 bases from J, the junction contained 9 bases not matched to a gene. The CDR3 extends over 14 amino acids. Germline V gene data show CDR1 as SGHTA and CDR2 as FQGTGA. The CDR3, as DNA: TGTGCCAGCAGCTTAACGGGAACTAGCGCCCGACAGTACTTC. Its protein is CASSLTGTSARQYF.

This clonotype was detected a few times. This chain uses TRBV9 with TRBJ2-3, with 9 bases identical to TRBD2. Germline trimming cut 5 bases from V and 2 bases from J; bases unmatched to any gene: 9. There are 16 residues in the CDR3. Germline assignment: CDR1 SGDLS and CDR2 YYNGEE. The CDR3 DNA sequence: TGTGCCAGCAGTAGAGAGGGCGGGAGGGACACAGATACGCAGTATTTT. Protein: CASSREGGRDTDTQYF.